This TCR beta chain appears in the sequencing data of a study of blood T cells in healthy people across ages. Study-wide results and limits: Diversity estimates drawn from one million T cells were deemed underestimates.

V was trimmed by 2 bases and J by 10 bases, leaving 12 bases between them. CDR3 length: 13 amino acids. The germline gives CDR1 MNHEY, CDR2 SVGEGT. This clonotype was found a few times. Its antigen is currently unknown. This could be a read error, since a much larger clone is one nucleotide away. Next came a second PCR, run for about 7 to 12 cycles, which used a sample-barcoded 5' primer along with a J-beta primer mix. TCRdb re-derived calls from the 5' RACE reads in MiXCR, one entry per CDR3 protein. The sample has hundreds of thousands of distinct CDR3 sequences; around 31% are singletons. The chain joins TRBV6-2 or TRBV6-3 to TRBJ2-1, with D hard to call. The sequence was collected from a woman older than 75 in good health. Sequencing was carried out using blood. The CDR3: CASSYDGYYEQFF. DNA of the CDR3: TGTGCCAGCAGTTACGATGGCTACTACGAGCAGTTCTTC.